The following is a T cell receptor beta chain sequence with its context. V lost 6 bases and J lost 5, with 16 bases in between. The CDR3 totals 14 residues. Germline V CDR1 and CDR2: SNHLY, FYNNEI. The sample originates from a study of blood T cell repertoires in COVID-19. Study context: Samples of COVID-19 (acute and convalescent) were obtained from the United States, Italy and Spain.

The data were produced by immunoSEQ multiplex PCR, yet TCRdb's version contains in-frame clones alone and is incomplete. The table has approximately 210,000 clones, over 80% seen once. The receptor's source is a woman aged 70-85 years with active or convalescent COVID-19. The chain couples TRBV2 to TRBJ1-2, with TRBD1 as a possible D gene (5 bases). Input material: peripheral blood. CDR3 region: CASSRLTANYGYTF. The CDR3 coding sequence is TGTGCCAGCAGCAGATTGACAGCCAATTATGGCTACACCTTC.